Sequencing of this T cell receptor beta chain was carried out in a study of blood T cell repertoires in COVID-19. Study information: Sites in the United States, Italy and Spain provided acute and convalescent COVID-19 samples. In each case, the material was cDNA or gDNA derived from T cells, B-cell-depleted T cells, or PBMCs.

In the source study's methods: The assay estimated nucleated cells by amplifying reference gene primers. Generated by immunoSEQ multiplex PCR, the TCRdb table keeps only in-frame clones and is missing some. The V and J calls and clone size come from that table; D and trimming were worked out from the DNA. The top ten clones hold 0.5% to 0.75% of a sample with roughly 200,000 clones, around 87% of them seen once. The CDR3 runs to 12 residues. Germline trimming cut 7 bases from V and 6 bases from J; bases unmatched to any gene: 6. The germline V gene encodes CDR1 SQVTM and CDR2 ANQGSEA. This TCR was recovered from a man in his fifties with acute or convalescent COVID-19. The chain carries TRBV29-1 and TRBJ2-7; 10 bases line up with TRBD1. The sequenced material came from peripheral blood. The CDR3 DNA follows: TGCAGCGGGCGGGACAGGGGCGGCGAGCAGTACTTC. This sequence encodes CSGRDRGGEQYF.